This T cell receptor beta chain appears in the sequencing data of a study of blood T cell repertoires in COVID-19 (dated by TCRdb to between 2020 and 2021). A note on the overall study: The collaborator samples originated in the United States, Italy and Spain and spanned the acute and convalescent phases of COVID-19. The prospective study material was composed of cDNA or gDNA derived from T cells, B-cell-depleted T cells, or PBMCs. Subjects who had been exposed to COVID-19, were actively infected with it, or had recovered from it provided the deeply sampled blood TCRbeta repertoires that made up the dataset. The repertoires were released in a freely available public database meant as a resource for research on the immune response to SARS-CoV-2. The samples were drawn from the first 160 participants of the ongoing ImmuneRACE study and from 1,254 subjects provided by 6 global collaborators. A de-identified subject ID, COVID-19 status, age in years and sex were almost always included in the sample metadata. Where HLA class I and class II types were available, the types were taken from metadata supplied by the sample provider, not from assay-based typing. The full study reports these points: The amount of clinical and demographic metadata varied by source and participant and was provided uncurated.

The immunoSEQ Assay, a bias-controlled multiplex PCR, was used to amplify TCRbeta CDR3 regions from genomic DNA. The study's processing was this. Within the assay, amplification of reference gene primers was used to estimate how many nucleated cells each sample contained. To quantify the absolute abundance of each unique TCRbeta CDR3 rearrangement, sequence reads were collapsed and filtered. Productive Simpson clonality was computed per sample as the square root of Simpson's diversity index over productive rearrangements. In TCRdb, the immuneACCESS table is reduced to in-frame sequences with V and J assigned. These tables do not hold every clone; where another copy was compared, an unresolved V gene accounts for under half, and the others remain unexplained. The DNA gave D and trimming, while V, J and clone size come from that table. In all, the sample holds roughly 200,000 clones, and 70% to 90% of those were seen once. The top ten clones comprise around 9.9% of the sample.

Each collaborating institution followed its own protocols to collect whole blood in K2EDTA tubes. For TCRbeta analysis, collaborators shipped samples in one of three forms: frozen whole blood, isolated PBMCs, or DNA extracted from either of those sample types. Based on the germline V gene (reference sequence), the CDR1 and CDR2 sequences are LGHDT and YNNKEL. The CDR3 starts with the cysteine, ends with the phenylalanine, and has 15 residues. CDR3 DNA only is kept here, 45 bases in frame from base 1. V is shortened by 5 bases, J by 3 bases, and the region joining them spans 16 bases. Comments on this clone: Its antigen is not yet known. One base away there is no much larger clone; base qualities are not given.

Source material: peripheral blood. This clonotype originated in a human donor with active or convalescent COVID-19. The donor label of this sample is uncertain. The rearranged chain carries TRBV3-1 (or the pseudogene TRBV3-2) and TRBJ1-1; a tentative D call is TRBD1 (6 bases match). CDR3 region: CASSEYRVTHTEAFF. Read as DNA, the sequence is TGTGCCAGCAGCGAATACAGGGTGACTCACACTGAAGCTTTCTTT.